The sequence of this T cell receptor beta chain was determined in a study of CD8+CD57+ T cells in acquired aplastic anemia. Overall study context: Mean DNA quantity obtained from sorted CD4+ and CD8+ cells was around 3.2 ug. Broader study findings: A significant difference in CD8+ Simpson's diversity between patients and controls was not found. Patients had twenty-nine CD8+ CDR3 sequences in common with controls (the shared set).

Profiling that covered TCR beta VDJ and CDR3 relied on genomic DNA as its template. TCRdb re-called the reads with MiXCR, one entry per CDR3 protein. The sample lists approximately 150,000 distinct CDR3 sequences, about two thirds occurring once. Details on this clonotype: The antigen is unknown.

The sequenced patients had an expansion of CD8+CD57+ cells seen by flow cytometry. Prior therapy had not been administered to any patient at the time of blood sampling. This CDR3 is 16 amino acids long. The V gene lost 4 bases and the J gene lost 0 bases, with 11 bases spanning the gap. Germline assignment: CDR1 SGDLS and CDR2 YYNGEE. The chain uses TRBV9 and TRBJ1-6; D is uncertain. The clonotype originates from a human donor with aplastic anemia. Material: sorted CD4+, CD8+, or CD8+CD57+ T cells (not recorded which) from PBMCs. This chain's CDR3 is CASSPTLSSYNSPLHF. The CDR3 bases are TGTGCCAGCAGCCCGACTCTTAGCTCCTATAATTCACCCCTCCACTTT.